This T cell receptor (beta chain) was recovered during a study of blood T cell repertoires in COVID-19. Some clones are missing from TCRdb's copy, which holds only in-frame ones; the method was immunoSEQ multiplex PCR. The sample consists of tens of thousands of clones, approximately 83% of them appearing once. This clone was seen only a few times. The CDR3 is 14 amino acids. V lost 0 bases and J 4 bases, leaving 9 bases between the germline ends. Germline CDR1 and CDR2: LNHNV and YYDKDF (reference sequence). The sequence was collected from a woman aged 60-75 years with acute or convalescent COVID-19. What was sequenced was peripheral blood. The chain recombines TRBV15 with TRBJ1-2; no definite D call. CDR3 residues: CATSRDRVRYGYTF. CDR3 DNA sequence: TGTGCCACCAGCAGAGATCGAGTACGCTATGGCTACACCTTC.